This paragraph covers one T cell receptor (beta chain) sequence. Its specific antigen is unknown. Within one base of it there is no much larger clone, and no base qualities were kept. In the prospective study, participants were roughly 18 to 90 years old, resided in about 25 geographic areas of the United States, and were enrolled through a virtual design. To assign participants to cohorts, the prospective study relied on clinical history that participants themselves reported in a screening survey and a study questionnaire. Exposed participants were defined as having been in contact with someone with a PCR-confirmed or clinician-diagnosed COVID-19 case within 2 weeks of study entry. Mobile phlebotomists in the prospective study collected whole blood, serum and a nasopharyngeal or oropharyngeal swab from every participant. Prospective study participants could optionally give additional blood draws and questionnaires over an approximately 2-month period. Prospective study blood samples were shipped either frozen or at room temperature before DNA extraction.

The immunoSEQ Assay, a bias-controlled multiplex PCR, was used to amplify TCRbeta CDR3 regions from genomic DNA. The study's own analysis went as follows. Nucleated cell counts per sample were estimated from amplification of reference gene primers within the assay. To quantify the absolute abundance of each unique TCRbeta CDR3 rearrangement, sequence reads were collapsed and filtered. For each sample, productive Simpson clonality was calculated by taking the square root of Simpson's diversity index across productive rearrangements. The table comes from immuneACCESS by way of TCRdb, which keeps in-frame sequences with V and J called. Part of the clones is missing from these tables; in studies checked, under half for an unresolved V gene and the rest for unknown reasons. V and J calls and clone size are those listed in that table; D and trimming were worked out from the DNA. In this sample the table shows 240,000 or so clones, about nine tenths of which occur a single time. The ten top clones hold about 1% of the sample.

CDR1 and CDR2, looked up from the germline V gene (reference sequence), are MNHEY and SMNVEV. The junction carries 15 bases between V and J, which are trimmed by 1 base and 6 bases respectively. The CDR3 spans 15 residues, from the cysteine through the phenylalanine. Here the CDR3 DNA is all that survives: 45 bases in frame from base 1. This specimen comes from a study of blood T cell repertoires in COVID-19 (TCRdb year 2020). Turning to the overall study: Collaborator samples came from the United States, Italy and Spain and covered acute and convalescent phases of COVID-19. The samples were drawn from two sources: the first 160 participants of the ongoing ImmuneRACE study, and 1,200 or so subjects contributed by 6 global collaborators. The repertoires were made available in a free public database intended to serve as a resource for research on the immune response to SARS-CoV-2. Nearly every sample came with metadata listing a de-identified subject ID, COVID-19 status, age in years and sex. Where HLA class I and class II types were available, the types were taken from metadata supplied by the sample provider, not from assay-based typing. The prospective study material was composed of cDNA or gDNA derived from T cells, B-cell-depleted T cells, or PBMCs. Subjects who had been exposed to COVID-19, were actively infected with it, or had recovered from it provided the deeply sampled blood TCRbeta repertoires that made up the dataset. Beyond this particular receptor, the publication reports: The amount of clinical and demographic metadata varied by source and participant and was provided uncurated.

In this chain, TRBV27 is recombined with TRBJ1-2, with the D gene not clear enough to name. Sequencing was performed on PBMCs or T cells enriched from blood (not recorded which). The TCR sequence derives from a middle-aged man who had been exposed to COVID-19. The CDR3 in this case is CASSLFSRGGDGYTF. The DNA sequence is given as TGTGCCAGCAGTTTATTCTCCCGGGGTGGAGATGGCTACACCTTC.